These 20 T cell receptor beta chains were all obtained from the same sample, sequenced in a study of blood T cell repertoires in COVID-19 (TCRdb year 2020). The library was generated by the immunoSEQ multiplex PCR assay. Not all clones reach the TCRdb copy of this immuneACCESS table, which keeps in-frame sequences only. Checked studies attribute under half of the gap to unresolved V genes and leave the rest unexplained. Counted in this sample were about 180,000 clones; 85% to 90% of them appeared once. The ten largest clones capture roughly 0.57% of the sample. The specimen sequenced was peripheral blood. The receptors originated from a man aged 60 to 75 with COVID-19, enrolled during active disease.

The V call is TRBV3-1 (or the pseudogene TRBV3-2), the J call TRBJ1-4; D possibly corresponds to TRBD1 (5 bases). The germline V and J ends were trimmed by 2 bases and 7 bases, with 11 bases remaining between them. The V gene's germline CDR1 is LGHDT and CDR2 YNNKEL (reference sequence). The CDR3 has 14 residues. CDR3 in amino acids: CASSQRGGPEKLFF. The CDR3 nucleotides are TGTGCCAGCAGCCAAAGGGGAGGGCCTGAAAAACTGTTTTTT.

The DNA of the CDR3 is TGTGCCAGTAGTCCTTATGCGTTGGACACCGGGGAGCTGTTTTTT. As protein: CASSPYALDTGELFF. The chain combines TRBV19 with TRBJ2-2; no clear D. Germline V gives CDR1 LNHDA, CDR2 SQIVND (reference sequence). The CDR3 runs to 15 residues. The V end was cut by 5 bases, the J end by 3 bases, with 13 bases between.

The V call is TRBV3-1 (or the pseudogene TRBV3-2), the J call TRBJ1-4; D is uncertain. The germline V gene has CDR1 LGHDT and CDR2 YNNKEL (reference sequence). The CDR3 is 14 residues long. Trimming took 0 bases from V and 5 from J, leaving 7 bases between them. The DNA of the CDR3 is TGTGCCAGCAGCCAAGATCTCGTAAATGAAAAACTGTTTTTT. This gives the protein CASSQDLVNEKLFF.

Here the CDR3 reads CASSLKTGGSQETQYF. The DNA for the CDR3 is TGTGCCAGCAGCCTAAAGACAGGGGGATCCCAAGAGACCCAGTACTTC. The chain combines TRBV13 with TRBJ2-5, with 9 bases identical to TRBD1. The V and J ends lost 5 bases and 1 base, in that order; junction bases with no gene match: 8. The germline gives CDR1 PRHDT, CDR2 FYEKMQ (reference sequence). The CDR3 is 16 amino acids.

The chain has TRBV7-3 and TRBJ2-2, with 12 bases aligning to TRBD2. This CDR3 contains 17 residues. The ends lost 5 bases at V and 6 bases at J; junction bases unmatched: 10. CDR1 and CDR2 (germline): SGHTA, FQGTGA. As DNA, the CDR3 is TGTGCCAGCAGCATCTCAGGACTAGCGGGGTCCGCCGGGGAGCTGTTTTTT. Translation: CASSISGLAGSAGELFF.

This clone was counted a single time. The genes are TRBV27 and TRBJ1-2, with D possibly matching TRBD1 (6 bases). Per the germline V gene, CDR1 is MNHEY and CDR2 is SMNVEV (reference sequence). The CDR3 is 15 amino acids. Trimming shortened V by 4 bases and J by 3 bases, and 15 bases separated the two germline ends. CDR3 bases: TGTGCCAGCAGTTCACCGGGACACGCGGACTATGGCTACACCTTC. This sequence encodes CASSSPGHADYGYTF.

This clone has only a few counts. The chain joins TRBV18 to TRBJ2-7; no reliable D call. Trimming left V 0 bases short and J 6 bases short, with 9 bases between. This CDR3 has 13 residues. Germline assignment: CDR1 KGHSH and CDR2 LQKENI. The chain's CDR3 is CASSPPFVSEQYF. CDR3 sequence (DNA): TGTGCCAGCTCACCACCCTTTGTCTCCGAGCAGTACTTC.

The V gene is TRBV6-2 or TRBV6-3, the J gene TRBJ1-2; unclear D gene. The V gene lost 1 base and the J gene lost 0 bases, with 9 bases spanning the gap. Per the germline V gene, CDR1 is MNHEY and CDR2 is SVGEGT. The CDR3 loop spans 15 amino acids. As DNA, the CDR3 is TGTGCCAGCAGTTACTTGGGCAGTTCTAACTATGGCTACACCTTC. This gives the protein CASSYLGSSNYGYTF.

The chain has TRBV6-2 or TRBV6-3 and TRBJ1-2; D call uncertain. CDR1 is MNHEY, CDR2 SVGEGT, per germline. The CDR3 totals 17 residues. V was trimmed by 4 bases and J by 4 bases, leaving 22 bases between them. For the CDR3, the DNA is TGTGCCAGCAGTTCCATCCTTCGATTCCCACAGACCTATGGCTACACCTTC. Protein sequence: CASSSILRFPQTYGYTF.

The chain combines TRBV6-2 or TRBV6-3 with TRBJ1-2, with D perhaps TRBD1 (6 bases). Looked up from germline, CDR1 is MNHEY and CDR2 is SVGEGT. The ends were cut back, 5 bases at V and 6 bases at J, with 13 bases in the middle. This CDR3 has 13 residues. The CDR3 DNA is TGTGCCAGCAGTACGGGGGGCAGGCATGGCTACACCTTC. Translated: CASSTGGRHGYTF.

The CDR3 is CASSQEISGSADTQYF. In DNA form, the CDR3 reads TGTGCCAGCAGCCAAGAAATTAGCGGGAGTGCAGATACGCAGTATTTT. V and J are TRBV4-2 and TRBJ2-3; 9 bases agree with TRBD2. The CDR3 consists of 16 residues. The V segment lost 0 bases and the J segment 4 bases; nucleotides outside the gene matches: 5. Germline CDR1 and CDR2: LGHNA and YNFKEQ.

The chain joins TRBV4-2 to TRBJ2-3; 11 nucleotides agree with TRBD2. Germline assignment: CDR1 LGHNA and CDR2 YNFKEQ. The length of the CDR3 is 16 residues. Germline trimming cut 4 bases from V and 3 bases from J; bases unmatched to any gene: 6. The CDR3 nucleotides read TGTGCCAGCAGCCGAAAGACTAGCGGGGATACAGATACGCAGTATTTT. It codes for CASSRKTSGDTDTQYF.

V and J are TRBV12-3 or TRBV12-4 and TRBJ2-5; a weak D match, TRBD2 (6 bases). V lost 3 bases and J lost 5, with 10 bases in between. The CDR3 totals 13 residues. CDR3 nucleotides: TGTGCCAGCAGTTTCAGGCTAGCGGAGACCCAGTACTTC. This gives the protein CASSFRLAETQYF.

The gene calls are TRBV7-9 and TRBJ2-7; maybe TRBD1 (5 bases). V lost 2 bases and J lost 2, with 10 bases in between. Germline CDR1 and CDR2: SEHNR and FQNEAQ (reference sequence). This CDR3 has 14 residues. The DNA for the CDR3 is TGTGCCAGCAGCTTAACTCAGGGTCCCTACGAGCAGTACTTC. This translates into CASSLTQGPYEQYF. The full variable domain, in which reference TRBV7-9 and TRBJ2-7 provide the parts outside the CDR3, is DTGVSQNPRHKITKRGQNVTFRCDPISEHNRLYWYRQTLGQGPEFLTYFQNEAQLEKSRLLSDRFSAERPKGSFSTLEIQRTEQGDSAMYLCASSLTQGPYEQYFGPGTRLTVT.

The V and J genes are TRBV5-1 and TRBJ2-1; D is unclear. This CDR3 has 13 amino acids. The V gene's germline CDR1 is SGHRS and CDR2 YFSETQ. The V end was cut by 0 bases, the J end by 8 bases, with 9 bases between. The CDR3 DNA is TGCGCCAGCAGCTTGGGCAATAGTGATGAGCAGTTCTTC. Translation: CASSLGNSDEQFF.

This chain uses TRBV3-1 (or the pseudogene TRBV3-2) with TRBJ2-4, with TRBD1 matching 7 bases. V trimming: 5 bases; J trimming: 4 bases; junction bases outside the gene matches: 2. Germline-derived CDR1 and CDR2 are LGHDT and YNNKEL (reference sequence). The CDR3 runs 13 residues. The chain's CDR3 is CASSWTGKNIQYF. The DNA of the CDR3 is TGTGCCAGCAGCTGGACAGGAAAAAACATTCAGTACTTC.

The rearrangement links TRBV28 to TRBJ1-4, with a weak D call TRBD1 (6 bases). The CDR3 has 15 amino acids. Trimming cost V 6 bases and J 1 base, with 12 bases left between them. In germline, CDR1 is MDHEN, CDR2 SYDVKM. CDR3 bases: TGTGCCAGCAGGTCAGGGGTTGGAACTAATGAAAAACTGTTTTTT. Residues: CASRSGVGTNEKLFF.

The rearrangement links TRBV24-1 to TRBJ2-1, with D maybe TRBD1 (6 bases). Germline CDR1 reads KGHDR; CDR2 reads SFDVKD. V was pared by 4 bases and J by 0 bases, with 12 bases between. The CDR3 contains 16 residues. This CDR3 reads CATSDQGSYSYNEQFF. As DNA, the CDR3 is TGTGCCACCAGTGACCAGGGGTCTTACTCCTACAATGAGCAGTTCTTC.

This clone was recorded only once. The gene calls are TRBV3-1 (or the pseudogene TRBV3-2) and TRBJ1-1; D is unresolved. Germline CDR1 and CDR2: LGHDT and YNNKEL (reference sequence). CDR3 length: 14 amino acids. Trimming removed 1 base at V and 5 bases at J, with 11 bases between. CDR3 sequence: CASSQGTTGTEAFF. The CDR3 coding sequence is TGTGCCAGCAGCCAAGGTACGACGGGGACTGAAGCTTTCTTT.

The V gene is TRBV5-1, the J gene TRBJ2-1; D unclear. V was clipped by 5 bases and J by 7 bases, with 16 bases between them. The length of the CDR3 is 14 residues. Germline V gives CDR1 SGHRS, CDR2 YFSETQ. CDR3: CASRPSPRVNEQFF. The CDR3 DNA is TGCGCCAGCAGACCCTCCCCTAGAGTGAATGAGCAGTTCTTC.